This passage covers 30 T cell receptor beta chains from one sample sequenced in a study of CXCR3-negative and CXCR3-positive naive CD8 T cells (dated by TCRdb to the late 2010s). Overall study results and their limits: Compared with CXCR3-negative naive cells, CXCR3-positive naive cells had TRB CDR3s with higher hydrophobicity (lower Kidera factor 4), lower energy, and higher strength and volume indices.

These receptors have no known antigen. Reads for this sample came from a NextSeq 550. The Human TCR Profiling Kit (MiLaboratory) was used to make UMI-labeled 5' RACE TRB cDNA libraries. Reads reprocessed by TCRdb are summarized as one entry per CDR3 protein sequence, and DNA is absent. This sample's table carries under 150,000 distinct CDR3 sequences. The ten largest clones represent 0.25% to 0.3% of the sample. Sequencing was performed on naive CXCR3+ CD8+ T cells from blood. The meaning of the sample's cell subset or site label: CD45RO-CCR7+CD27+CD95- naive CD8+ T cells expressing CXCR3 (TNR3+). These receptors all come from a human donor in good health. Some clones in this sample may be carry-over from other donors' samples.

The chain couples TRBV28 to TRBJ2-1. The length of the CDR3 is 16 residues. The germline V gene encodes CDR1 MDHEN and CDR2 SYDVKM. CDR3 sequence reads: CASSSSVFSHYNEQFF. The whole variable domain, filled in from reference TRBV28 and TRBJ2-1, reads DVKVTQSSRYLVKRTGEKVFLECVQDMDHENMFWYRQDPGLGLRLIYFSYDVKMKEKGDIPEGYSVSREKKERFSLILESASTNQTSMYLCASSSSVFSHYNEQFFGPGTRLTVL.

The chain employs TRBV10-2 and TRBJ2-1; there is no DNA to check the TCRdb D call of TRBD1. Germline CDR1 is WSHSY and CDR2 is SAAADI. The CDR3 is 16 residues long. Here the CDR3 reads CASSESGGPAYNEQFF.

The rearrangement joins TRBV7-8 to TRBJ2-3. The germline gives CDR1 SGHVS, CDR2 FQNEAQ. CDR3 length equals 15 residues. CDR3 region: CASSFFTFSTDTQYF.

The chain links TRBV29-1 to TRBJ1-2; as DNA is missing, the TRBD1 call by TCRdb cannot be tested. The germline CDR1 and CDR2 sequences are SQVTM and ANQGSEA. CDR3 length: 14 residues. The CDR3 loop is CSVDTGATADGYTF.

The CDR3 protein is CASRNPGGHYEQYF. The V call is TRBV28, the J call TRBJ2-7; as DNA is missing, the TRBD1 call by TCRdb cannot be tested. The CDR3 has 14 residues. Germline CDR1 and CDR2: MDHEN and SYDVKM.

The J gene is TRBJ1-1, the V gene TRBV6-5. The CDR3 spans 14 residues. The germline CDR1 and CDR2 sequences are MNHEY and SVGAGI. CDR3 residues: CASTLVWGGTEAFF.

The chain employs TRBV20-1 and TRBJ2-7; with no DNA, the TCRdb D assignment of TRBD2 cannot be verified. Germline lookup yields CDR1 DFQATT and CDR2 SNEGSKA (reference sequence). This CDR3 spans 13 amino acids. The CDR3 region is CSARIGLTYEQYF.

The CDR3 loop reads CAISDPAGRAPGEQYF. The chain employs TRBV10-3 and TRBJ2-7; TCRdb selects TRBD2, and the lack of DNA leaves this call unchecked. CDR3 length: 16 residues. Germline lookup yields CDR1 ENHRY and CDR2 SYGVKD.

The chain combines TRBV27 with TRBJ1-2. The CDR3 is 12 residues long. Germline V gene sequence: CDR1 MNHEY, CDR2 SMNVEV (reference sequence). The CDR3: CASRGANYGYTF.

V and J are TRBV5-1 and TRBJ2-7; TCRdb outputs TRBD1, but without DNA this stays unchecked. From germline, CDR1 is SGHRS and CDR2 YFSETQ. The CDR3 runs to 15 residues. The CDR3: CASSLEGQGIYEQYF.

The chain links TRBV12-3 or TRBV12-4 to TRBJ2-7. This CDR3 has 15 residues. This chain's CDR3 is CASTGRAGRSYEQYF.

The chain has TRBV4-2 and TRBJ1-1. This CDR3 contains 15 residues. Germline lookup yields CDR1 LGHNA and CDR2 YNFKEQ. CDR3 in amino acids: CASSQDLTANTEAFF.

CDR3 sequence reads: CVVGDNSYEQYF. The V call is TRBV29-1, the J call TRBJ2-7. The CDR3 loop spans 12 amino acids. The germline gives CDR1 SQVTM, CDR2 ANQGSEA.

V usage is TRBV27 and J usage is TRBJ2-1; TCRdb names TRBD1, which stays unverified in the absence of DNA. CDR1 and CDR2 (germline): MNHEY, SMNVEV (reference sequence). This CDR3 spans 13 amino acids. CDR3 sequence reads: CASSFTGVREQFF.

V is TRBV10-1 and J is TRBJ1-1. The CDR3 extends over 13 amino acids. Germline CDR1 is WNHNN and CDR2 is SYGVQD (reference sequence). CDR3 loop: CASSGQEGTEAFF.

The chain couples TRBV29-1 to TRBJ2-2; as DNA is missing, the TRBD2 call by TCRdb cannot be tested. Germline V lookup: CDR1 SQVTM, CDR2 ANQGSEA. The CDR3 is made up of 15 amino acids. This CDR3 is CSVAGQREGTGELFF.

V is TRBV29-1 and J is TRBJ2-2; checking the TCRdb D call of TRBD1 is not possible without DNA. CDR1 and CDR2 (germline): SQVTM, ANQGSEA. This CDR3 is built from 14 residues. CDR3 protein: CSVMGQGPTGELFF.

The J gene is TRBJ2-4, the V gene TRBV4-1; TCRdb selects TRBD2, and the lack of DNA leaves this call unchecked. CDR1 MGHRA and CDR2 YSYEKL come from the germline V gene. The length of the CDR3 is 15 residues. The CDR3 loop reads CASSQVASGSDIQYF.

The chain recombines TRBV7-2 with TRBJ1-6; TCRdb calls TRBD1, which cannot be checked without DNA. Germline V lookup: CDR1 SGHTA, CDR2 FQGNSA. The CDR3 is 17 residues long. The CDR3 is CASSLTGPLSENSPLHF.

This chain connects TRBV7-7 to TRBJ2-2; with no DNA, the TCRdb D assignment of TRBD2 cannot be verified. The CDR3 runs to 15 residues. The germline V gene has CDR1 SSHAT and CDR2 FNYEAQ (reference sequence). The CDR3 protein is CASQPGLGLTGELFF.

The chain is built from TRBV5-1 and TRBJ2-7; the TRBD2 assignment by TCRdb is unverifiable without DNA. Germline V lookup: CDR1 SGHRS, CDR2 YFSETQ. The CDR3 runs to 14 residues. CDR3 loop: CASSFAGEGNEQYF. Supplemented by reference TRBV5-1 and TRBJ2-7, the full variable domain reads KAGVTQTPRYLIKTRGQQVTLSCSPISGHRSVSWYQQTPGQGLQFLFEYFSETQRNKGNFPGRFSGRQFSNSRSEMNVSTLELGDSALYLCASSFAGEGNEQYFGPGTRLTVT.

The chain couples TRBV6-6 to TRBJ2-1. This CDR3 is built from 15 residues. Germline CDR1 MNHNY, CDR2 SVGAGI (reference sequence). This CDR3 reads CASSWTIGRNNEQFF.

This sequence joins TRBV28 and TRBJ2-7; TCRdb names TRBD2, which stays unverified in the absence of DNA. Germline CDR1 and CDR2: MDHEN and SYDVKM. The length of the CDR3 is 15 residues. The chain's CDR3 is CASSYLAGSSYEQYF.

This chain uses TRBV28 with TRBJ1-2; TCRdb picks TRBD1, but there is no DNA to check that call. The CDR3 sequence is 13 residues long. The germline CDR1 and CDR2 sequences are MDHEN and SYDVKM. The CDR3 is CASSLQTAAGYTF.

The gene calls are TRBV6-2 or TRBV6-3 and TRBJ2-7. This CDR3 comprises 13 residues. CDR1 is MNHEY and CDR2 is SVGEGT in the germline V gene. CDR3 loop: CASSYSASYEQYF.

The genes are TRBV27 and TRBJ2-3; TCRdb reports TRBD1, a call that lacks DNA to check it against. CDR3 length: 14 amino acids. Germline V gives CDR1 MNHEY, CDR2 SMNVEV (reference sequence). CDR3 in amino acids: CASSSGTSTDTQYF.

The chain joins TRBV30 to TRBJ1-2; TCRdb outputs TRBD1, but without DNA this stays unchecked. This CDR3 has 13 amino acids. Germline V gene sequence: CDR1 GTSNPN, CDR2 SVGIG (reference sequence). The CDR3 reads CASPSGRMYGYTF.

The CDR3 loop is CASSYDSEPYEQYF. The chain recombines TRBV6-5 with TRBJ2-7; TCRdb gives TRBD1 as the D gene, but with no DNA this cannot be confirmed. The CDR3 loop spans 14 amino acids. Germline CDR1 and CDR2: MNHEY and SVGAGI.

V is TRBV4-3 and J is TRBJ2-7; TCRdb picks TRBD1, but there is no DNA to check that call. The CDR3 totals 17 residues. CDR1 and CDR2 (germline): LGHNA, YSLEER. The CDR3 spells CASSQDIAAGAYYEQYF.

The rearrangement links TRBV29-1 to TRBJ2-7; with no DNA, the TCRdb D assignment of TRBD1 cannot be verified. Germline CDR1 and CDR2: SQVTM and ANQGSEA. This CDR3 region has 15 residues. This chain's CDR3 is CSVERAVETPYEQYF.